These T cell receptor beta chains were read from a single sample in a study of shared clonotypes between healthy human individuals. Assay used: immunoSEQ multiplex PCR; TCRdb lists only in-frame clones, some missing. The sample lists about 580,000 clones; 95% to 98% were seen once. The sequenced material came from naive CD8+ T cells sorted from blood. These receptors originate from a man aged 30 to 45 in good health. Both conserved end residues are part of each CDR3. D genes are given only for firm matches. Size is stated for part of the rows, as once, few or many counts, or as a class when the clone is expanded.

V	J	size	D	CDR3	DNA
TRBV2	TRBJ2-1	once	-	CASSETGPYNEQFF	TGTGCCAGCAGTGAAACAGGGCCCTACAATGAGCAGTTCTTC
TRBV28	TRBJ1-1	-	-	CASSLWGRLNTEAFF	TGTGCCAGCAGTTTATGGGGGCGTCTGAACACTGAAGCTTTCTTT
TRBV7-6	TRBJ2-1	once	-	CASSLVLGHVHNEQFF	TGTGCCAGCAGCTTAGTTCTGGGACACGTCCACAATGAGCAGTTCTTC
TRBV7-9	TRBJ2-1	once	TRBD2	CAGLSGSYNEQFF	TGTGCCGGCCTTAGCGGGTCCTACAATGAGCAGTTCTTC
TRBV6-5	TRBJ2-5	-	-	CASSYSAFARQETQYF	TGTGCCAGCAGTTACTCCGCCTTTGCCAGGCAAGAGACCCAGTACTTC
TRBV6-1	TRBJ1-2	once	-	CASSVYPDRGENYGYTF	TGTGCCAGCAGTGTTTACCCGGACCGAGGCGAAAACTATGGCTACACCTTC
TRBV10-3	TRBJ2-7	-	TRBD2	CAIREFGLAGSSYEQYF	TGTGCCATCAGGGAATTTGGACTAGCGGGATCGTCCTACGAGCAGTACTTC
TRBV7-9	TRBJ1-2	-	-	CASSSQDNRLLATF	TGTGCCAGCAGCTCGCAAGACAACAGGCTATTAGCCACCTTC
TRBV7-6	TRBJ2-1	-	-	CASSFGGYNEQFF	TGTGCCAGCAGCTTCGGGGGATACAATGAGCAGTTCTTC
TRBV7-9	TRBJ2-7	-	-	CASSLTGNSYEQYF	TGTGCCAGCAGCCTGACAGGAAACTCCTACGAGCAGTACTTC
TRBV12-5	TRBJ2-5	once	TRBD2	CASGLVQRGLAGAMAGAQYF	TGTGCTAGTGGTTTGGTCCAGAGGGGACTAGCGGGAGCGATGGCGGGGGCCCAGTACTTC
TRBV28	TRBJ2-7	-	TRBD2	CASSLSSGSNEQYF	TGTGCCAGCAGTTTATCCAGCGGGAGCAACGAGCAGTACTTC
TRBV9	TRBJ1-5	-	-	CASSVGGAVQPQHF	TGTGCCAGCAGCGTCGGGGGGGCAGTTCAGCCCCAGCATTTT
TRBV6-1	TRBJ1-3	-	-	CALSQGRAAGNTIYF	TGTGCCCTATCACAGGGTCGGGCGGCTGGAAACACCATATATTTT
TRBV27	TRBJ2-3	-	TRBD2	CASTTGLAGATDTQYF	TGTGCCAGCACCACAGGACTAGCGGGGGCCACAGATACGCAGTATTTT
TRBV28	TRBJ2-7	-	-	CASRLTSSTYEQYF	TGTGCCAGCAGGCTAACCAGTAGCACCTACGAGCAGTACTTC
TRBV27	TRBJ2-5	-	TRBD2	CASSPARAGRWETQYF	TGTGCCAGCAGTCCCGCCCGAGCGGGGAGATGGGAGACCCAGTACTTC